What follows are 13 T cell receptor beta chains derived from one specimen sequenced in a study of T cells in Graves' hyperthyroidism and ophthalmopathy (dated 2019 in TCRdb). The library was obtained by multiplex PCR. Sequencing was carried out with an Illumina HiSeq 2000. TCR beta CDR3 regions were amplified from RNA transcripts. The TCR CDR3 was subjected to a first round of RT-PCR using the HTBI primer set and the Qiagen OneStep RT-PCR kit. TCRdb reanalyzed the raw reads on its own, using fastp at Q25 for trimming and MiXCR for clone calling, and kept in-frame beta chains. Each CDR3 protein gets just one entry, which takes the most common genes and DNA from the rows behind it. The sample table shows about 380,000 distinct CDR3 sequences, and 11% to 15% are seen once. The ten largest clones capture 8% to 13% of the sample. The sequenced sample was blood. These receptors originate from an older woman with Graves' hyperthyroidism.

This rearrangement joins TRBV29-1 to TRBJ2-1; tentatively, D is TRBD1 or TRBD2 (5 bases each). Looked up from germline, CDR1 is SQVTM and CDR2 is ANQGSEA. Between the trimmed V and J ends, which lost 4 bases and 0 bases, there was a span of 7 bases. This CDR3 has 13 residues. CDR3 coding DNA: TGCAGCGTTGTGGGGGTCTCCTACAATGAGCAGTTCTTC. Translation: CSVVGVSYNEQFF.

This clonotype appeared many times. This chain uses TRBV11-2 with TRBJ2-2; D remains ambiguous. V lost 1 base to trimming and J lost 3 bases, with 3 bases between them. The CDR3 has 13 residues. Germline V CDR1 and CDR2: SGHAT, FQNNGV. The CDR3 region is CASSLGDTGELFF. CDR3 nucleotides: TGTGCCAGCAGCTTAGGGGACACCGGGGAGCTGTTTTTT.

The rearrangement links TRBV24-1 to TRBJ2-5; D not certain. Germline V gene sequence: CDR1 KGHDR, CDR2 SFDVKD. The CDR3 runs 13 residues. V was clipped by 5 bases and J by 5 bases, with 11 bases between them. CDR3: CATSVNYGETQYF. The CDR3 DNA follows: TGTGCCACCAGTGTTAACTACGGGGAGACCCAGTACTTC.

The sample holds one count of this clonotype. Being one base from a much bigger clone, this may be a read error. This chain uses TRBV29-1 with TRBJ2-7, with TRBD1 as a possible D gene (5 bases). The germline CDR1 and CDR2 sequences are SQVTM and ANQGSEA. The CDR3 sequence is 13 residues long. The CDR3 spells CSVADTRAYEPYF. The CDR3 DNA is TGCAGCGTTGCGGACACCAGGGCCTACGAGCCGTACTTC.

This clonotype has a count of ten or more. The chain combines TRBV7-6 with TRBJ2-7, with 11 bases matching TRBD2. The V gene end was trimmed by 3 bases and the J gene end by 5 bases; junction bases not matched to a gene: 12. Germline lookup yields CDR1 SGHVS and CDR2 FNYEAQ. CDR3 size: 17 residues. CDR3 amino acids: CASSFSPTSGSLDEQYF. The CDR3 DNA follows: TGTGCCAGCAGCTTCTCCCCCACTAGCGGGAGTCTAGACGAGCAGTACTTC. The whole variable domain, filled in from reference TRBV7-6 and TRBJ2-7, reads GAGVSQSPRYKVTKRGQDVALRCDPISGHVSLYWYRQALGQGPEFLTYFNYEAQQDKSGLPNDRFSAERPEGSISTLTIQRTEQRDSAMYRCASSFSPTSGSLDEQYFGPGTRLTVT.

The CDR3 sequence: CASSLDSHSNTQYF. Written as DNA, the CDR3 is TGTGCCAGCAGCTTGGATAGCCATTCGAATACGCAGTATTTT. V usage is TRBV5-4 and J usage is TRBJ2-3, with D uncertain. V shed 0 bases and J shed 7 bases, with 12 bases lying between them. This CDR3 has 14 residues. The germline V gene encodes CDR1 SGHNT and CDR2 YYREEE (reference sequence).

In this sample, this clonotype turned up many times. Written as DNA, the CDR3 is TGTGCCAGCAGTTACTCGACAGGCACCCCAGATACGCAGTATTTT. Protein: CASSYSTGTPDTQYF. The chain recombines TRBV6-5 with TRBJ2-3, with D maybe TRBD1 (6 bases). The germline V and J ends were trimmed by 0 bases and 4 bases, with 11 bases remaining between them. This CDR3 is built from 15 residues. CDR1 and CDR2 from the germline V gene are MNHEY and SVGAGI.

The CDR3 bases are TGTGCCAGCAGCCCTAGTGGCGGGATGAGCCAAGAGACCCAGTACTTC. Its translation: CASSPSGGMSQETQYF. The chain couples TRBV9 to TRBJ2-5, with a weak D call TRBD2 (6 bases). The CDR3 has 16 amino acids. Deletions cut 4 bases from V and 1 base from J, with 17 bases between. Germline V gene lookup returns CDR1 SGDLS and CDR2 YYNGEE.

This clonotype showed up many times. The rearrangement uses TRBV11-2 and TRBJ2-3, with D possibly matching TRBD1 (6 bases). V was clipped by 5 bases and J by 8 bases, with 17 bases between them. The CDR3 covers 14 residues. Germline V gives CDR1 SGHAT, CDR2 FQNNGV. DNA of the CDR3: TGTGCCAGCAGCCCCACCGACAGGTTCCCTACGCAGTATTTT. This codes for CASSPTDRFPTQYF.

This sequence joins TRBV4-2 and TRBJ2-1, with 11 bases lining up with TRBD2. The CDR3 consists of 16 residues. V shed 0 bases, J shed 3 bases, and the junction held 1 base outside the gene matches. CDR1 LGHNA and CDR2 YNFKEQ come from the germline V gene. The CDR3 region is CASSQDGLAGYNEQFF. The CDR3, as DNA: TGTGCCAGCAGCCAAGATGGACTAGCGGGCTACAATGAGCAGTTCTTC.

The CDR3 protein is CSARPFDRGADNEQFF. The CDR3 DNA sequence: TGCAGTGCTAGACCCTTCGATCGCGGGGCTGACAATGAGCAGTTCTTC. The rearrangement uses TRBV20-1 and TRBJ2-1; D is perhaps TRBD2 (6 bases). The CDR3 runs 16 residues. V lost 2 bases to trimming and J lost 5 bases, with 19 bases between them. Germline V gene sequence: CDR1 DFQATT, CDR2 SNEGSKA (reference sequence).

This clonotype was recorded many times. The rearrangement uses TRBV29-1 and TRBJ1-1; no clear D gene. This CDR3 spans 10 amino acids. Germline CDR1 SQVTM, CDR2 ANQGSEA. V gave up 4 bases and J gave up 8 bases, with 8 bases separating them. The CDR3 DNA reads TGCAGCGTTGTGGAGAGAGAAGCTTTCTTT. It translates to CSVVEREAFF. The whole variable domain, remainder taken from reference TRBV29-1 and TRBJ1-1, is SAVISQKPSRDICQRGTSLTIQCQVDSQVTMMFWYRQQPGQSLTLIATANQGSEATYESGFVIDKFPISRPNLTFSTLTVSNMSPEDSSIYLCSVVEREAFFGQGTRLTVV.

This clonotype has at least ten counts. The CDR3 bases are TGTGCCAGCAGTGGGGACAGCTCCTACAATGAGCAGTTCTTC. Protein sequence: CASSGDSSYNEQFF. V is TRBV2 and J is TRBJ2-1; 7 nucleotides line up with TRBD1. V lost 4 bases to trimming and J lost 0 bases; unmatched junction nucleotides: 0. The CDR3 runs 14 residues. CDR1 is SNHLY and CDR2 is FYNNEI in the germline V gene.